Each of the 20 T cell receptor beta chains below was sequenced from the same sample in a study of T cells after yellow fever vaccination. TCRdb analysed the 5' RACE reads with MiXCR anew, one entry per CDR3 protein. The sample has more than 300,000 distinct CDR3 sequences, approximately 12% seen once. The material sequenced was CD4+ T cells sorted from PBMCs, taken 45 days after the yellow fever booster vaccination. These TCRs come from a man aged 18 to 30 who received the YFV17D yellow fever vaccine.

The chain recombines TRBV29-1 with TRBJ2-3; D unclear. Germline V CDR1 and CDR2: SQVTM, ANQGSEA. The length of the CDR3 is 10 residues. V lost 4 bases, J lost 7 bases, and 6 bases lay in between. The CDR3 DNA follows: TGCAGCGTTGGTGAAAATACGCAGTATTTT. As protein: CSVGENTQYF.

There are a few counts of this clonotype. The rearrangement joins TRBV12-3 or TRBV12-4 to TRBJ2-1; D is unresolved. The CDR3 has 16 amino acids. The V end lost 3 bases, the J end lost 1 base, and 13 bases lay between the germline ends. The CDR3 sequence is CASSLAGERSYNEQFF. DNA of the CDR3: TGTGCCAGCAGTTTGGCAGGTGAGAGGTCCTACAATGAGCAGTTCTTC.

This clonotype has more than one count but fewer than ten. This rearrangement joins TRBV7-7 to TRBJ2-3; D gene unclear. Germline CDR1 is SSHAT and CDR2 is FNYEAQ (reference sequence). The V end was cut by 2 bases, the J end by 1 base, with 10 bases between. This CDR3 has 15 residues. The CDR3 sequence is CASSLSTHGTDTQYF. CDR3 DNA: TGTGCCAGCAGCTTAAGTACCCATGGCACAGATACGCAGTATTTT.

This clonotype has just a few counts. The chain carries TRBV12-3 or TRBV12-4 and TRBJ1-1, with TRBD1 matching over 8 bases. This CDR3 has 13 residues. V was clipped by 4 bases and J by 5 bases; unmatched bases: 3. The CDR3 bases are TGTGCCAGCAGTTGGACAGGGAGGACTGAAGCTTTCTTT. Translating it yields CASSWTGRTEAFF.

The chain couples TRBV6-2 or TRBV6-3 to TRBJ1-5, with 7 bases lining up with TRBD1. V shed 2 bases, J shed 3 bases, and the junction held 4 bases outside the gene matches. This CDR3 has 15 residues. Germline loops: CDR1 MNHEY, CDR2 SVGEGT. The CDR3 DNA sequence: TGTGCCAGCAGTTACCTGACAGGGACCAATCAGCCCCAGCATTTT. It encodes CASSYLTGTNQPQHF.

This clonotype was counted many times. The chain couples TRBV5-6 to TRBJ2-3; 9 bases are a match to TRBD1. The germline V gene encodes CDR1 SGHDT and CDR2 YYEEEE. The V gene end was trimmed by 4 bases and the J gene end by 4 bases; junction bases not matched to a gene: 7. The CDR3 length is 15 residues. CDR3 bases: TGTGCCAGCAGCCGCCCGGACAGGGGCTCAGATACGCAGTATTTT. Translated: CASSRPDRGSDTQYF.

The V gene is TRBV2, the J gene TRBJ2-3, with D possibly being TRBD1 or TRBD2 (5 bases each). The CDR3 spans 14 residues. The V gene lost 1 base and the J gene lost 6 bases, with 11 bases spanning the gap. Germline V gene lookup returns CDR1 SNHLY and CDR2 FYNNEI. The CDR3 nucleotides read TGTGCCAGCAGTGAAGAGGGGAGTGGGGATACGCAGTATTTT. Residues: CASSEEGSGDTQYF.

The genes are TRBV5-1 and TRBJ1-2; D gene ambiguous. Germline V CDR1 and CDR2: SGHRS, YFSETQ. The CDR3 loop spans 13 amino acids. With 0 bases removed from V and 8 bases from J, the gap between germline ends came to 11 bases. CDR3 in amino acids: CASSLGGSEGYTF. The CDR3 DNA sequence: TGCGCCAGCAGCTTGGGAGGGTCGGAGGGCTACACCTTC. Full variable domain (rest looked up from reference TRBV5-1 and TRBJ1-2): KAGVTQTPRYLIKTRGQQVTLSCSPISGHRSVSWYQQTPGQGLQFLFEYFSETQRNKGNFPGRFSGRQFSNSRSEMNVSTLELGDSALYLCASSLGGSEGYTFGSGTRLTVV.

This clonotype was picked up a small number of times. This sequence joins TRBV24-1 and TRBJ2-5, with D uncertain. Trimming removed 3 bases from V and 2 bases from J, with 9 bases in between. Per germline, CDR1 KGHDR and CDR2 SFDVKD. This CDR3 has 14 amino acids. This chain's CDR3 is CATSDNALQETQYF. The DNA of the CDR3 is TGTGCCACCAGTGATAACGCCCTACAAGAGACCCAGTACTTC.

This clonotype was picked up many times. This chain connects TRBV12-3 or TRBV12-4 to TRBJ2-1, with 13 bases aligning to TRBD2. V lost 5 bases, J lost 3 bases, and 1 base stayed unmatched. The CDR3 is made up of 15 amino acids. The CDR3 region has the DNA TGTGCCAGCAGTGGGACTAGCGGGGTCTACAATGAGCAGTTCTTC. This sequence encodes CASSGTSGVYNEQFF.

The chain joins TRBV5-1 to TRBJ2-5; 10 bases are shared with TRBD2. The J segment lost 2 bases and the V segment lost 2 bases, leaving 3 bases of the junction unmatched. This CDR3 region has 15 residues. Germline V gene data show CDR1 as SGHRS and CDR2 as YFSETQ. CDR3 in DNA: TGCGCCAGCAGCTTATTAGCGGGGGGACAAGAGACCCAGTACTTC. Amino acid sequence: CASSLLAGGQETQYF.

This clonotype was counted many times. This chain connects TRBV5-6 to TRBJ1-5, with 10 bases aligning to TRBD1. CDR1 is SGHDT and CDR2 is YYEEEE in the germline V gene. The CDR3 length is 15 residues. Trimming removed 4 bases from V and 3 bases from J; junction bases left unmatched: 4. DNA for the CDR3: TGTGCCAGCAGCGACGGGACAGGGGACAATCAGCCCCAGCATTTT. Protein product: CASSDGTGDNQPQHF.

The V call is TRBV4-2, the J call TRBJ2-1; D possibly corresponds to TRBD2 (6 bases). V shed 1 base and J shed 10 bases, with 17 bases lying between them. CDR3 size: 15 residues. Germline V lookup: CDR1 LGHNA, CDR2 YNFKEQ. The CDR3 DNA sequence: TGTGCCAGCAGCCAAGCCGGACCGGCGGAGGGGGAGCAGTTCTTC. As protein: CASSQAGPAEGEQFF.

This chain joins TRBV7-9 and TRBJ2-2, with a possible D match to TRBD2 (5 bases). Trimming removed 5 bases from V and 4 bases from J, with 17 bases in between. This CDR3 has 16 amino acids. Germline values: CDR1 SEHNR, CDR2 FQNEAQ (reference sequence). The DNA of the CDR3 is TGTGCCAGCAGCACAACTTACGGCGAGGGCACCGGGGAGCTGTTTTTT. Encoded protein: CASSTTYGEGTGELFF. Complete variable domain (other parts from reference TRBV7-9 and TRBJ2-2): DTGVSQNPRHKITKRGQNVTFRCDPISEHNRLYWYRQTLGQGPEFLTYFQNEAQLEKSRLLSDRFSAERPKGSFSTLEIQRTEQGDSAMYLCASSTTYGEGTGELFFGEGSRLTVL.

This clonotype was detected many times. This chain links TRBV7-8 with TRBJ1-5; the match to TRBD1 covers 11 bases. V was clipped by 5 bases and J by 6 bases; unmatched bases: 9. Germline V CDR1 and CDR2: SGHVS, FQNEAQ. CDR3 length equals 16 residues. This chain's CDR3 is CASSPFGQGAIQPQHF. CDR3 bases: TGTGCCAGCAGCCCCTTTGGACAGGGGGCGATTCAGCCCCAGCATTTT.

This clonotype has just a few counts. The chain combines TRBV3-1 with TRBJ1-4, with unresolved D. Deletions cut 0 bases from V and 5 bases from J, with 10 bases between. CDR1 and CDR2 from the germline V gene are LGHDT and YNNKEL (reference sequence). This CDR3 is 15 amino acids long. The chain's CDR3 is CASSQEESRNEKLFF. CDR3 nucleotide sequence: TGTGCCAGCAGCCAAGAAGAGTCCCGCAATGAAAAACTGTTTTTT.

This clonotype showed up just a few times. The genes are TRBV7-9 and TRBJ1-3; D remains unclear. The CDR3 totals 15 residues. V dropped 5 bases and J dropped 0 bases, with 11 bases sitting between them. Germline V gene sequence: CDR1 SEHNR, CDR2 FQNEAQ (reference sequence). As DNA, the CDR3 is TGTGCCAGCAGCCAGCGGTTCTTCTCTGGAAACACCATATATTTT. Translating gives CASSQRFFSGNTIYF. The full variable domain, with the rest looked up from reference TRBV7-9 and TRBJ1-3, is DTGVSQNPRHKITKRGQNVTFRCDPISEHNRLYWYRQTLGQGPEFLTYFQNEAQLEKSRLLSDRFSAERPKGSFSTLEIQRTEQGDSAMYLCASSQRFFSGNTIYFGEGSWLTVV.

The chain has TRBV19 and TRBJ1-1; D call uncertain. Trimming shortened V by 3 bases and J by 4 bases, and 9 bases separated the two germline ends. Germline assignment: CDR1 LNHDA and CDR2 SQIVND (reference sequence). The CDR3 is 13 amino acids. This chain's CDR3 is CASSILPRTEAFF. DNA of the CDR3: TGTGCCAGTAGTATCCTCCCTCGCACTGAAGCTTTCTTT.

This clonotype was seen more than once but under ten times. The J gene is TRBJ2-7, the V gene TRBV25-1; D is possibly TRBD1 or TRBD2 (7 bases each). The CDR3 covers 15 residues. Germline V gene data show CDR1 as MGHDK and CDR2 as SYGVNS. The ends were cut back, 4 bases at V and 1 base at J, with 14 bases in the middle. CDR3 bases: TGTGCCAGCAGTGGGGGAGGGGGCCGTTCCTACGAGCAGTACTTC. It yields the protein CASSGGGGRSYEQYF.

This rearrangement joins TRBV10-3 to TRBJ2-2; perhaps TRBD1 as D (6 bases). Per germline, CDR1 ENHRY and CDR2 SYGVKD. This CDR3 is built from 13 residues. V lost 6 bases to trimming and J lost 5 bases, with 10 bases between them. Written as DNA, the CDR3 is TGTGCCATCAGAGTAACAGGGACCGGGGAGCTGTTTTTT. Translating gives CAIRVTGTGELFF.